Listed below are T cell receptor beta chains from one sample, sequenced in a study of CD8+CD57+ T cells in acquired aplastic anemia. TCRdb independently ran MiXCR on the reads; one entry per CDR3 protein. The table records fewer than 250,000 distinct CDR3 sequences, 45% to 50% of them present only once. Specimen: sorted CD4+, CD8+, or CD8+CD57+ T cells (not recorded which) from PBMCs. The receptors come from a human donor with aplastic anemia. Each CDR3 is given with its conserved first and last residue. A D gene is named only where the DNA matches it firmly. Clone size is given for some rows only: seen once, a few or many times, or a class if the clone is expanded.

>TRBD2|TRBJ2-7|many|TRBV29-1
CSVEAPTFRAGGYEQYF
TGCAGCGTTGAGGCCCCGACTTTCCGAGCGGGGGGGTACGAGCAGTACTTC
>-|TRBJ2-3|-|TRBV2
CASSERGKVTDTQYF
TGTGCCAGCAGTGAAAGGGGTAAAGTCACAGATACGCAGTATTTT
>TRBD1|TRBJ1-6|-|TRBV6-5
CASRPTGASNNSPLHF
TGTGCCAGCAGGCCCACAGGGGCGTCCAATAATTCACCCCTCCACTTT
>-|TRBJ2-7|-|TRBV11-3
CASSLDLGEQYF
TGTGCCAGCAGCTTAGATCTTGGCGAGCAGTACTTC
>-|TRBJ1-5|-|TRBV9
CASSGGSGIQPQHF
TGTGCCAGCAGCGGTGGGTCGGGGATCCAGCCCCAGCATTTT
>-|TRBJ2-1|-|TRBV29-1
CSVEAYGGDVFF
TGCAGCGTTGAAGCCTATGGAGGGGACGTTTTCTTC
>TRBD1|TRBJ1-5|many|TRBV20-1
CSAQQGARGNQPQHF
TGCAGTGCCCAACAGGGGGCTAGGGGCAATCAGCCCCAGCATTTT
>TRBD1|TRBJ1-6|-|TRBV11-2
CASSNTGESPLHF
TGTGCCAGCAGCAATACAGGGGAATCACCCCTCCACTTT
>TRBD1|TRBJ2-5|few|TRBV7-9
CASSRRDSLPGTQYF
TGTGCCAGCAGCCGTAGGGACAGCCTCCCGGGGACCCAGTACTTC
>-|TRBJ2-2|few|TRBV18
CASSLSPGQTGELFF
TGTGCCAGCTCACTATCACCCGGACAGACCGGGGAGCTGTTTTTT
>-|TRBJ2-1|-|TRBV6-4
CASSYSWGDEQFF
TGTGCCAGCAGTTACTCGTGGGGTGATGAGCAGTTCTTC
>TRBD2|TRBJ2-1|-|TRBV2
CASRDTSGRSNEQFF
TGTGCCAGCAGGGATACTAGCGGGCGATCGAATGAGCAGTTCTTC
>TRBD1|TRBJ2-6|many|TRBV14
CASSQDFATGGSGANVLTF
TGTGCCAGCAGCCAAGATTTTGCGACAGGGGGCTCTGGGGCCAACGTCCTGACTTTC
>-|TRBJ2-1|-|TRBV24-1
CATSSSPHNGRFF
TGTGCCACCAGTTCAAGCCCGCACAATGGGCGGTTCTTC
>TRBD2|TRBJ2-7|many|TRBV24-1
CATSGFEGPSGTYEQYF
TGTGCCACCAGTGGCTTTGAGGGCCCTAGCGGAACCTACGAGCAGTACTTC
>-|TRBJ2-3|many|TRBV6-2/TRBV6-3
CASSYLAALTDTQYF
TGTGCCAGCAGTTACTTGGCTGCCCTCACAGATACGCAGTATTTT
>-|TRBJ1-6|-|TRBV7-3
CASSLRGDPSPLHF
TGTGCCAGCAGCTTAAGGGGGGATCCTTCACCCCTCCACTTT
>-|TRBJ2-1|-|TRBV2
CASSGRGYNEQFF
TGTGCCAGCAGTGGACGAGGGTACAATGAGCAGTTCTTC
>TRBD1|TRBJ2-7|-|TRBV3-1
CASSPRQGMYEQYF
TGTGCCAGCAGCCCCCGACAGGGGATGTACGAGCAGTACTTC
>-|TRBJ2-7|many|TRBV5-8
CASSLGGEDEQYF
TGTGCCAGCAGCTTGGGGGGAGAGGACGAGCAGTACTTC
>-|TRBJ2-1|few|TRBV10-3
CAISDVGDNEQFF
TGTGCCATCAGTGATGTGGGAGACAATGAGCAGTTCTTC
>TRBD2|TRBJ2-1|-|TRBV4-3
CASSQDYSGSQHEQFF
TGCGCCAGCAGCCAAGATTACAGCGGGAGTCAACATGAGCAGTTCTTC
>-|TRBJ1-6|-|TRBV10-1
CASSESGTGGSPLHF
TGCGCCAGCAGTGAGTCGGGGACCGGAGGGTCACCCCTCCACTTT
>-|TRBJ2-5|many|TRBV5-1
CASSFCVETQYF
TGCGCCAGCAGCTTTTGTGTAGAGACCCAGTACTTC
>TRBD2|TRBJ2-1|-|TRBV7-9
CASLTSGRYGEQFF
TGTGCCAGCTTAACTAGCGGGAGGTACGGTGAGCAGTTCTTC
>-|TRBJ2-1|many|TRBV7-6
CASSFRSAWSTYNEQFF
TGTGCCAGCAGCTTCCGGAGCGCCTGGAGTACCTACAATGAGCAGTTCTTC
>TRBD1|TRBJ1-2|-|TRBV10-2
CASRTGEGGYGYTF
TGCGCCAGTAGGACAGGGGAGGGAGGCTATGGCTACACCTTC
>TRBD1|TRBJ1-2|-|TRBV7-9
CASSVGTGGNGYTF
TGTGCCAGCAGCGTAGGGACAGGGGGAAATGGCTACACCTTC
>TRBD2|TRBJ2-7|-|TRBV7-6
CASSLGDYTGEQYF
TGTGCCAGCAGCTTAGGGGACTACACCGGGGAGCAGTACTTC
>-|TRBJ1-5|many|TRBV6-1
CASSEAPGSGNQPQHF
TGTGCCAGCAGTGAAGCGCCAGGGTCGGGCAATCAGCCCCAGCATTTT
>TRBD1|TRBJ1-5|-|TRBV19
CASSLTGNSNQPQHF
TGTGCCAGCAGCTTGACAGGGAATAGCAATCAGCCCCAGCATTTT
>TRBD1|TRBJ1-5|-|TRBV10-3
CAISESTGDQPQHF
TGTGCCATCAGTGAGTCCACAGGGGACCAGCCCCAGCATTTT